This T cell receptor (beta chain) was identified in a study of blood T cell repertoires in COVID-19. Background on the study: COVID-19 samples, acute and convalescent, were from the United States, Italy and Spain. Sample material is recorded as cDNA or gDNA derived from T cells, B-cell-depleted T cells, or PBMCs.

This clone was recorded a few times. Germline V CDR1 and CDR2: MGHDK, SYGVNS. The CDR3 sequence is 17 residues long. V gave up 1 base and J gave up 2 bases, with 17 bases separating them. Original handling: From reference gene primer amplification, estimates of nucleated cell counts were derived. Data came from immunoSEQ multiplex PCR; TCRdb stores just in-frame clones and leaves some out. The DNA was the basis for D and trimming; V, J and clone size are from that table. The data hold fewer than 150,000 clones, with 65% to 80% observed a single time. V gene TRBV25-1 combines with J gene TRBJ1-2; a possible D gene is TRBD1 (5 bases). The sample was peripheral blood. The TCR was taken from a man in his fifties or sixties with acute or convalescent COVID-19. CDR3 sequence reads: CASSESRDSLKNYGYTF. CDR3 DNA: TGTGCCAGCAGTGAATCTCGCGACAGTCTAAAGAACTATGGCTACACCTTC.